The 17 T cell receptor beta chains in this list originate from one sample, sequenced in a study of cytomegalovirus exposure and HLA in healthy donors. Amplification used 60 Vbeta primers and 13 Jbeta primers. This table comes from immunoSEQ multiplex PCR, and its TCRdb copy is limited to in-frame clones, with some not included. The table has more than 140,000 clones, roughly 87% seen once. The sequenced sample consisted of PBMCs. These receptors were taken from a young man in good health and CMV-seropositive.

The V gene is TRBV19, the J gene TRBJ1-2; D call uncertain. Germline CDR1 reads LNHDA; CDR2 reads SQIVND (reference sequence). V lost 5 bases and J lost 0, with 13 bases in between. The CDR3 runs 15 residues. CDR3 protein: CASSAVERTNYGYTF. The CDR3 bases are TGTGCCAGTAGTGCCGTTGAGAGGACTAACTATGGCTACACCTTC.

The chain has TRBV6-1 and TRBJ2-3; D possibly corresponds to TRBD2 (5 bases). In germline, CDR1 is MNHNS, CDR2 SASEGT. V was cut by 8 bases and J by 0 bases, with 12 bases left in between. This CDR3 is built from 14 residues. This CDR3 reads CASEGRTSTDTQYF. The DNA of the CDR3 is TGTGCCAGCGAAGGACGGACTAGCACAGATACGCAGTATTTT.

The rearrangement links TRBV7-2 to TRBJ2-3; TRBD2 is a possible D gene (6 bases). Trimming took off 6 bases at V and 5 bases at J, with 9 bases between the two ends. The germline V gene encodes CDR1 SGHTA and CDR2 FQGNSA. The CDR3 sequence is 12 residues long. Here the CDR3 DNA reads TGTGCCAGCAGACCCGGGGGAGATACGCAGTATTTT. Translation gives CASRPGGDTQYF. Filled out from reference TRBV7-2 and TRBJ2-3, the complete variable domain reads GAGVSQSPSNKVTEKGKDVELRCDPISGHTALYWYRQSLGQGLEFLIYFQGNSAPDKSGLPSDRFSAERTGGSVSTLTIQRTQQEDSAVYLCASRPGGDTQYFGPGTRLTVL.

About this clone itself: At one of its ends the junction is not consistent with the germline gene, which may arise from a read error. The rearrangement uses TRBV13 and TRBJ2-6; TRBD1 aligns across 9 bases. Germline-derived CDR1 and CDR2 are PRHDT and FYEKMQ (reference sequence). This CDR3 region has 19 residues. The CDR3 DNA reads as TGTGCCAGCAGCTCCTATATGGGACAGGGAAATTCTGGGGCCAACGGCCTGACTTTC. It yields the protein CASSSYMGQGNSGANGLTF.

The V and J genes are TRBV28 and TRBJ1-2, with 7 positions matching TRBD1. Germline V CDR1 and CDR2: MDHEN, SYDVKM. V lost 3 bases and J lost 5; bases outside the gene matches: 3. The CDR3 sequence is 13 residues long. The CDR3 coding sequence is TGTGCCAGCAGTTTGGGACAGTTATATGGCTACACCTTC. Translated, it gives CASSLGQLYGYTF.

The gene calls are TRBV5-4 and TRBJ2-1; D is ambiguous. The germline V gene encodes CDR1 SGHNT and CDR2 YYREEE (reference sequence). This CDR3 is built from 13 residues. With 8 bases removed from V and 0 bases from J, the gap between germline ends came to 9 bases. The CDR3 DNA is TGTGCCAGTCGACCTAGCTCCTACAATGAGCAGTTCTTC. Translation gives CASRPSSYNEQFF.

V and J are TRBV4-1 and TRBJ2-7, with D perhaps matching TRBD1 (6 bases). Germline loops: CDR1 MGHRA, CDR2 YSYEKL. Trimming removed 0 bases at V and 5 bases at J, with 20 bases between. This CDR3 spans 17 amino acids. The CDR3 coding sequence is TGCGCCAGCAGCCAAGAGGGTGGCCTACAGGGTTTCCACGAGCAGTACTTC. Encoded protein: CASSQEGGLQGFHEQYF.

This chain uses TRBV10-3 with TRBJ1-2; no firm D call. V dropped 1 base and J dropped 2 bases, with 8 bases sitting between them. CDR1 is ENHRY, CDR2 SYGVKD, per germline. This CDR3 has 14 residues. CDR3 in DNA: TGTGCCATCAGTGAGTGGGGAGCCAACTATGGCTACACCTTC. Translation gives CAISEWGANYGYTF.

The rearrangement links TRBV6-4 to TRBJ1-5; 9 positions agree with TRBD1. This CDR3 is 14 amino acids long. Germline loops: CDR1 MRHNA, CDR2 SNTAGT. V was pared by 5 bases and J by 4 bases, with 3 bases of the junction left unmatched. The CDR3 DNA reads as TGTGCCAGCAGTCCCGGGACAGGGAATCAGCCCCAGCATTTT. Protein: CASSPGTGNQPQHF.

The V gene is TRBV27, the J gene TRBJ2-1; 8 bases align to TRBD2. The ends lost 0 bases at V and 14 bases at J; junction bases unmatched: 6. The CDR3 totals 13 residues. Germline V gives CDR1 MNHEY, CDR2 SMNVEV (reference sequence). The CDR3 sequence is CASSLSVGTREFF. The CDR3 nucleotides read TGTGCCAGCAGTTTATCGGTTGGGACTAGAGAGTTCTTC.

The genes are TRBV6-5 and TRBJ2-7; 8 positions match TRBD1. With V trimmed by 6 bases and J by 3 bases, 1 base remained unmatched. The germline V gene encodes CDR1 MNHEY and CDR2 SVGAGI. The CDR3 is 12 residues long. CDR3: CASRQGGYEQYF. The CDR3 nucleotides are TGTGCCAGCAGACAGGGGGGCTACGAGCAGTACTTC.

This chain joins TRBV7-2 and TRBJ2-7; 13 nucleotides match TRBD2. The CDR3 has 15 amino acids. V lost 5 bases and J lost 6; bases outside the gene matches: 7. CDR1 is SGHTA, CDR2 FQGNSA, per germline. CDR3 region: CASSPWTSGGGEQYF. CDR3 nucleotides: TGTGCCAGCAGCCCTTGGACTAGCGGGGGAGGCGAGCAGTACTTC.

The rearrangement links TRBV7-9 to TRBJ2-4, with D possibly matching TRBD2 (5 bases). This CDR3 is 15 amino acids long. Germline CDR1 is SEHNR and CDR2 is FQNEAQ (reference sequence). Trimming pared 2 bases from V and 2 bases from J, leaving 10 bases between. CDR3 sequence reads: CASSLFSGTKNIQYF. CDR3 DNA sequence: TGTGCCAGCAGCTTATTTTCCGGGACCAAAAACATTCAGTACTTC.

This CDR3 reads CAWNRDSPAEQYF. DNA of the CDR3: TGTGCCTGGAACCGGGACAGTCCTGCCGAGCAGTACTTC. The chain links TRBV30 to TRBJ2-7, with TRBD1 matching over 7 bases. The junction had 9 bases not matched to a gene; V was cut back by 4 bases and J by 6 bases. CDR1 and CDR2 (germline): GTSNPN, SVGIG (reference sequence). The CDR3 is 13 amino acids.

The J gene is TRBJ2-7, the V gene TRBV7-2; D possibly corresponds to TRBD1 (6 bases). V was shortened by 5 bases and J by 1 base, with 15 bases between the two germline ends. The CDR3 has 15 residues. Germline V gene sequence: CDR1 SGHTA, CDR2 FQGNSA. The CDR3 region has the DNA TGTGCCAGCAGCCCAGCAGGGGCGCGTTCCTACGAGCAGTACTTC. Amino acid sequence: CASSPAGARSYEQYF.

This clone is labeled as medium-sized. This chain uses TRBV7-2 with TRBJ1-1; 8 bases align to TRBD1. Per germline, CDR1 SGHTA and CDR2 FQGNSA. J gave up 0 bases and V 3 bases, and 6 bases lay outside the gene matches. CDR3 size: 16 residues. This chain's CDR3 is CASSFTSTGVNTEAFF. The DNA for the CDR3 is TGTGCCAGCAGCTTTACTTCGACAGGGGTGAACACTGAAGCTTTCTTT.

The V and J genes are TRBV6-6 and TRBJ2-5; 7 positions agree with TRBD1. Trimming cost V 2 bases and J 6 bases; bases outside gene matches: 9. CDR3 length: 15 amino acids. Germline lookup yields CDR1 MNHNY and CDR2 SVGAGI (reference sequence). The CDR3 sequence is CASSYPDDRDKTQYF. CDR3 nucleotides: TGTGCCAGCAGTTACCCAGATGACAGGGACAAGACCCAGTACTTC.